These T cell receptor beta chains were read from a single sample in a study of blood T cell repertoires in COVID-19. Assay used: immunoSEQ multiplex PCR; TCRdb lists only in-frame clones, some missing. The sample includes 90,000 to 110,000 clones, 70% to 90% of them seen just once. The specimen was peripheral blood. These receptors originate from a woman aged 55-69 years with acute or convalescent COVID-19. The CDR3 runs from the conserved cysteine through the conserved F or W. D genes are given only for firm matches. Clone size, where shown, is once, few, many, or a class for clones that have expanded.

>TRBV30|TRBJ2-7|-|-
TGTGCCTGGAGTTGGGGAGGCGAGCAGTACTTC
CAWSWGGEQYF
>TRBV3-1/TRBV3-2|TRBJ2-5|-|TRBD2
TGTGCCAGCAGCCAGTCCGGGACTAGACTTAGGAAGACCCAGTACTTC
CASSQSGTRLRKTQYF
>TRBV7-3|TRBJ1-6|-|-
TGTGCCAGCAGCTTAAGCCGGAGTTCACCCCTCCACTTT
CASSLSRSSPLHF
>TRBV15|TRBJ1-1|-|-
TGTGCCACCAGCCCAAACCGAGGGATTACTGAAGCTTTCTTT
CATSPNRGITEAFF
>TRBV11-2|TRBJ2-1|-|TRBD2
TGTGCCAGCAGATCCCGACTAGCGGAGAACAATGAGCAGTTCTTC
CASRSRLAENNEQFF
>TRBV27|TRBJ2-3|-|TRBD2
TGTGCCAGCAGTTTATCGGCTAGCGGGAGGGCAGTAGGGTATTTT
CASSLSASGRAVGYF
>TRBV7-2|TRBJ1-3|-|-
TGTGCCAGCCAACTGGGACTGCCCTCTGGAAACACCATATATTTT
CASQLGLPSGNTIYF
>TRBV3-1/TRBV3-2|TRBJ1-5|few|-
TGTGCCAGCAGCACAGGGTCGGGCAATCAGCCCCAGCATTTT
CASSTGSGNQPQHF
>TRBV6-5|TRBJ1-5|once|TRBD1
TGTGCCAGCAGTTACAAGGGACAGTATAGCAATCAGCCCCAGCATTTT
CASSYKGQYSNQPQHF
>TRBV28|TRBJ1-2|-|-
TGTGCCAGCACCCGTATTCCCGGTAGGGGCAGAGTTGGCTACACCTTC
CASTRIPGRGRVGYTF
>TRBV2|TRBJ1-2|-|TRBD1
TGTGCCAGCAGCGAGACAGGGGGCAACTATGGCTACACCTTC
CASSETGGNYGYTF
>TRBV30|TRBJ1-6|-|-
TGTGCCTGGAGTCAGCAGGTTAATTCACCCCTCCACTTT
CAWSQQVNSPLHF
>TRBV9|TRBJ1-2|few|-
TGTGCCAGCAGCTTAAGCGGGGGTTATGGCTACACCTTC
CASSLSGGYGYTF
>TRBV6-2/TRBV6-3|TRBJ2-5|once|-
TGTGCCAGCAGCCCCCTCTTAGCGGACCAAGAGACCCAGTACTTC
CASSPLLADQETQYF
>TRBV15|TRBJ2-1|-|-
TGTGCCACCAGCAGAGATTTGGGCGGGGGCAACAATGAGCAGTTCTTC
CATSRDLGGGNNEQFF
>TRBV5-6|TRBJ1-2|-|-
TGTGCCAGCAGCTTGGGGCCCCTCGGGAATGGCTACACCTTC
CASSLGPLGNGYTF
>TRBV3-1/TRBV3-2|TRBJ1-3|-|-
TGTGCCAGCAGCCGACAGGTATCTGGAAACACCATATATTTT
CASSRQVSGNTIYF
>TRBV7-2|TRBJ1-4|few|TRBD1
TGTGCCAGCAGCTTCAGGGGGACTAATGAAAAACTGTTTTTT
CASSFRGTNEKLFF
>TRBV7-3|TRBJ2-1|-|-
TGTGCCAGCAGCTTAAACCAGGGAGGCTCCTTGAATGAGCAGTTCTTC
CASSLNQGGSLNEQFF
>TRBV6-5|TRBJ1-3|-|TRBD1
TGTGCCAGCAGCCGAACAGGGGCTGGAAACACCATATATTTT
CASSRTGAGNTIYF
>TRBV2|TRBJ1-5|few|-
TGTGCCAGCACTGAGACAGGCGTGATGCCCCAGCATTTT
CASTETGVMPQHF
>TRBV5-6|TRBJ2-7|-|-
TGTGCCAGCAGCCTGGCCACGGGGTACGAGCAGTACTTC
CASSLATGYEQYF
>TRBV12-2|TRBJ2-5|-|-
TGTGCAAGTCGCTTAGCGCGCCCTAGCGGGGAACAAGAGACCCAGTACTTC
CASRLARPSGEQETQYF
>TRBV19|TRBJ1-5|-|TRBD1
TGTGCCAGTAGGGACAGGGGAAATCAGCCCCAGCATTTT
CASRDRGNQPQHF
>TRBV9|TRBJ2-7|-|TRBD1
TGTGCCAGCAGCGTAGGGAGTAGGGCCGGGACAGGGGTGTACGAGCAGTACTTC
CASSVGSRAGTGVYEQYF
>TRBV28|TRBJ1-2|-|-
TGTGCCAGCAGTTTGGGGGGGAGGGACTATGGCTACACCTTC
CASSLGGRDYGYTF
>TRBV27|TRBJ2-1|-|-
TGTGCCAGCAGTATCCCAGGGCGCTCCTACAATGAGCAGTTCTTC
CASSIPGRSYNEQFF
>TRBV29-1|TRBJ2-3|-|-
TGCAGCGTTGATCGGCGGGGAACAGATACGCAGTATTTT
CSVDRRGTDTQYF
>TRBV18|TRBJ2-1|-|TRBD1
TGTGCCAGCTCACAGACAGGGGCCTTCTACAATGAGCAGTTCTTC
CASSQTGAFYNEQFF
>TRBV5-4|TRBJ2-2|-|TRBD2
TGTGCCAGCAGCTTTAGCGGGGGCGGATGGGGGGAGCTGTTTTTT
CASSFSGGGWGELFF
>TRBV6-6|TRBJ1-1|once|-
TGTGCCAGCAGTTACGGGCAGGGCGGGAGCACTGAAGCTTTCTTT
CASSYGQGGSTEAFF
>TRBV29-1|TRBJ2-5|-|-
TGCAGCGGCCGCCGGGGACAAGAGACCCAGTACTTC
CSGRRGQETQYF
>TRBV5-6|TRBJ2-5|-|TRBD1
TGTGCCAGCAGCTTGGAGCAGGGGGCTGAGACCCAGTACTTC
CASSLEQGAETQYF
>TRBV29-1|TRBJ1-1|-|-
TGCAGCGTTGGGGCGTCGAACACTGAAGCTTTCTTT
CSVGASNTEAFF
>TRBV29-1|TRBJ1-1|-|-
TGCAGCGTTGGACAGGAAGGAGAAGCTTTCTTT
CSVGQEGEAFF
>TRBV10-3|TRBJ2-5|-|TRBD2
TGTGCCATCAGTGACCAGCGGGGACTGAACCAAGAGACCCAGTACTTC
CAISDQRGLNQETQYF
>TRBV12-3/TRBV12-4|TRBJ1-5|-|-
TGTGCCAGCAGCAGGGGCAATCAGCCCCAGCATTTT
CASSRGNQPQHF
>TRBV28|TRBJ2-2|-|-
TGTGCCAGCAGTAAAAGGCGCGACAGGGAGGACACCGGGGAGCTGTTTTTT
CASSKRRDREDTGELFF
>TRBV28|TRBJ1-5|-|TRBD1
TGTGCCAGCAGTTCCGGGACAGGGAATCAGCCCCAGCATTTT
CASSSGTGNQPQHF
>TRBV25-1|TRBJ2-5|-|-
TGTGCCAGCGGCCAGGGGATCATCGCCCAGTACTTC
CASGQGIIAQYF
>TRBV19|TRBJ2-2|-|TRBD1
TGTGCCAGTAGTATCGACAGGGTAACCGGGGAGCTGTTTTTT
CASSIDRVTGELFF
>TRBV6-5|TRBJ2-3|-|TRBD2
TGTGCCAGCAGTCGGGAGGGTCTCACAGATACGCAGTATTTT
CASSREGLTDTQYF
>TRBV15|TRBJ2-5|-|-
TGTGCCACCAGCCGAAGGGCCCCCTGGGTAGGGGGGGAGGAGACCCAGTACTTC
CATSRRAPWVGGEETQYF
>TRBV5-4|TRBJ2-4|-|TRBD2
TGTGCCAGCAGCGCAGCGGGGCTAGCCAAAAACATTCAGTACTTC
CASSAAGLAKNIQYF
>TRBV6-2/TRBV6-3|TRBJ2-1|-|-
TGTGCCAGCAGTTATGACAGCTACAATGAGCAGTTCTTC
CASSYDSYNEQFF
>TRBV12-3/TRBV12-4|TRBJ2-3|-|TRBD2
TGTGCCAGCATCGAGGGAGGGATGGATACGCAGTATTTT
CASIEGGMDTQYF
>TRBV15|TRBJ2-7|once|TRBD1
TGTGCCACCAGCGGACCGGGACAGGGAAACGAGCAGTACTTC
CATSGPGQGNEQYF